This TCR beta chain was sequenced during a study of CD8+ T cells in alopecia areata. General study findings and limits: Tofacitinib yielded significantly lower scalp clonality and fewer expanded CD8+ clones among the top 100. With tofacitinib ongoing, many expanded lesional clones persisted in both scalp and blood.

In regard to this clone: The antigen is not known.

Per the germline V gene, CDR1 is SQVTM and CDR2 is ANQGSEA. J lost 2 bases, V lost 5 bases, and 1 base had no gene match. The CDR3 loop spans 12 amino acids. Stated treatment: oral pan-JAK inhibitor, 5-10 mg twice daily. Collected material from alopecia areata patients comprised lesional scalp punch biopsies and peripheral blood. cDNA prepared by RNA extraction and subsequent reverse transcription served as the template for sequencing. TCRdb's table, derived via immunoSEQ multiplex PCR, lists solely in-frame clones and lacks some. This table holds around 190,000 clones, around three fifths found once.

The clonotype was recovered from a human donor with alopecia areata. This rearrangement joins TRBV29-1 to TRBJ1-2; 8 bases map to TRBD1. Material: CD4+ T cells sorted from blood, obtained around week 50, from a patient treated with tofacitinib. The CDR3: CSVTGGNYGYTF. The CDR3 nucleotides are TGCAGCGTTACAGGGGGAAACTATGGCTACACCTTC. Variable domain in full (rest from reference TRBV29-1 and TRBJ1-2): SAVISQKPSRDICQRGTSLTIQCQVDSQVTMMFWYRQQPGQSLTLIATANQGSEATYESGFVIDKFPISRPNLTFSTLTVSNMSPEDSSIYLCSVTGGNYGYTFGSGTRLTVV.